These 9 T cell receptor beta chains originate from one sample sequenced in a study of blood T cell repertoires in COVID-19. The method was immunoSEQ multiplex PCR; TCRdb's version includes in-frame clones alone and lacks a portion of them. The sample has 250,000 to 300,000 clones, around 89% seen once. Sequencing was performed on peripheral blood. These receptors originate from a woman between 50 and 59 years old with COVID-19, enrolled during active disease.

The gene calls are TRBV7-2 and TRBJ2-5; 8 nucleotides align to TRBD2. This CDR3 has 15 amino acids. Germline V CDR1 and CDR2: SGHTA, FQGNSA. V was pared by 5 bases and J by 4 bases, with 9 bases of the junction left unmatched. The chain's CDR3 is CASSLLAARRETQYF. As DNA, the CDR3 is TGTGCCAGCAGCCTACTAGCGGCCCGAAGAGAGACCCAGTACTTC.

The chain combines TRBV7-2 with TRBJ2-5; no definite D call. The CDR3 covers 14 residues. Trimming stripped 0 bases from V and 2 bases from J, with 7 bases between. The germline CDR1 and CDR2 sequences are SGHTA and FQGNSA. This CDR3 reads CASSLAFHQETQYF. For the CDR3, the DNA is TGTGCCAGCAGCTTAGCTTTCCATCAAGAGACCCAGTACTTC.

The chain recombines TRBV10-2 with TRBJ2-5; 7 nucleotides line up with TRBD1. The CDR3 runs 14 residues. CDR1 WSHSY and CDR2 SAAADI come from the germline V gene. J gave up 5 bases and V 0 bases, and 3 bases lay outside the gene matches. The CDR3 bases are TGCGCCAGCAGTGAGTCACAGGGGTGGGAGACCCAGTACTTC. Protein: CASSESQGWETQYF.

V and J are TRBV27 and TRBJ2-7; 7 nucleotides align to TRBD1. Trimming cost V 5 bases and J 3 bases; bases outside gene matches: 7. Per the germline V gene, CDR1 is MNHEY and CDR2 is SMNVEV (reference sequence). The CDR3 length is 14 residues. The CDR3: CASSRQGMFYEQYF. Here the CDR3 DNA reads TGTGCCAGCAGTCGACAGGGAATGTTCTACGAGCAGTACTTC.

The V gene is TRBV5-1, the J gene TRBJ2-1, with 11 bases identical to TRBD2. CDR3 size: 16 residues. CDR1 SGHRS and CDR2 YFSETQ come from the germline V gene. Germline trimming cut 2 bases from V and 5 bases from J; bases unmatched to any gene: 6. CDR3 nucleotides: TGCGCCAGCAGCTTTTCCGGGACTAGCGGTAACAATGAGCAGTTCTTC. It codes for CASSFSGTSGNNEQFF.

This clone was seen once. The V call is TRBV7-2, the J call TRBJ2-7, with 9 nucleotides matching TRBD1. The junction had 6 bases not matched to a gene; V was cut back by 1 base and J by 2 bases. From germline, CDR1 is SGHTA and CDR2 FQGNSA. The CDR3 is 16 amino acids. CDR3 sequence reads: CASSLEGQGIPYEQYF. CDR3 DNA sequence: TGTGCCAGCAGCTTAGAGGGACAGGGAATCCCCTACGAGCAGTACTTC.

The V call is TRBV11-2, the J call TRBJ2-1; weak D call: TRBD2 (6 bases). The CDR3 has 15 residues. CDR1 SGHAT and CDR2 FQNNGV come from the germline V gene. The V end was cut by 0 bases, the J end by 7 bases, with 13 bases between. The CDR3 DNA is TGTGCCAGCAGCTTAGAAGTACTAGCTGGGAATGAGCAGTTCTTC. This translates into CASSLEVLAGNEQFF. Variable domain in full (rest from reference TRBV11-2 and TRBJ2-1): EAGVAQSPRYKIIEKRQSVAFWCNPISGHATLYWYQQILGQGPKLLIQFQNNGVVDDSQLPKDRFSAERLKGVDSTLKIQPAKLEDSAVYLCASSLEVLAGNEQFFGPGTRLTVL.

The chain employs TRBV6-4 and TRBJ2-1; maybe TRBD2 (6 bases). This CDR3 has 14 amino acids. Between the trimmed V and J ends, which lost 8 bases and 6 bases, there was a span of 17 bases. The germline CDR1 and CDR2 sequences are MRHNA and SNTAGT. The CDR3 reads CASQEGSGFNEQFF. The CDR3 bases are TGTGCCAGCCAGGAGGGGAGTGGGTTCAATGAGCAGTTCTTC.

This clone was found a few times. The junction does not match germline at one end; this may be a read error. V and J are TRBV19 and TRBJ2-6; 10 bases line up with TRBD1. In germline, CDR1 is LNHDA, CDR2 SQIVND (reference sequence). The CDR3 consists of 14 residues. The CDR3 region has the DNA TGTGCCAGTAGTATTGGACAGGGGGACAACGTCCTGACTTTC. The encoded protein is CASSIGQGDNVLTF.